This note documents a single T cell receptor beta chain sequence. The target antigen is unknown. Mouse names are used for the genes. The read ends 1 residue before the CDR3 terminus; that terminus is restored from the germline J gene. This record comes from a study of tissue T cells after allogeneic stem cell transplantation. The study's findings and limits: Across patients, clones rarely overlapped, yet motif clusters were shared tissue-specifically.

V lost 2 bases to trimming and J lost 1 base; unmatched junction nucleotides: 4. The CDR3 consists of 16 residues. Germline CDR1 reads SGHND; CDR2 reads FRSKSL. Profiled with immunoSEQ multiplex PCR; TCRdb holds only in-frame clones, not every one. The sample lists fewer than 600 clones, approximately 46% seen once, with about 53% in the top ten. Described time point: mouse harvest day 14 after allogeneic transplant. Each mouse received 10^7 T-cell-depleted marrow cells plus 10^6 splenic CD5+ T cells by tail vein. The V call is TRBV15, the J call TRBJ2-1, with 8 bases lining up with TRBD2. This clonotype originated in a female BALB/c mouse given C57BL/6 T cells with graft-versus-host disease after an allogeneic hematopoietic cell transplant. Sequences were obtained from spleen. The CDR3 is CASSLTGGLNYAEQFF. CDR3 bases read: TGTGCCAGCAGTTTAACTGGGGGATTGAACTATGCTGAGCAGTTC.